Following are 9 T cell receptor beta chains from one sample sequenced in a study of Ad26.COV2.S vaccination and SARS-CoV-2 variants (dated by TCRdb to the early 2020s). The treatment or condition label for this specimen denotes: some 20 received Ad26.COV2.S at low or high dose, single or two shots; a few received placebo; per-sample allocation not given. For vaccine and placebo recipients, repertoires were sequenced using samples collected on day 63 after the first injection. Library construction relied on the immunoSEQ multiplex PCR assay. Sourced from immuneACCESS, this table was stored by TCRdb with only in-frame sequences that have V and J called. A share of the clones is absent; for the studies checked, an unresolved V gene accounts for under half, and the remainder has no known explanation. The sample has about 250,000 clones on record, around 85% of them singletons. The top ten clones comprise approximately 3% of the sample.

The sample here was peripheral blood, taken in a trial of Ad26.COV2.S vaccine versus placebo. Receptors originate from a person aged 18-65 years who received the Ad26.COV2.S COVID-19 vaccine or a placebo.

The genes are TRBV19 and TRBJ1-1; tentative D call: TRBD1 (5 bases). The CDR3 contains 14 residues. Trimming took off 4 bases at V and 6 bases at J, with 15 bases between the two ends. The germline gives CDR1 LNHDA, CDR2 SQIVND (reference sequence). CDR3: CASSTGEGWAEAFF. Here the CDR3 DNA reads TGTGCCAGTAGTACGGGGGAGGGATGGGCTGAAGCTTTCTTT.

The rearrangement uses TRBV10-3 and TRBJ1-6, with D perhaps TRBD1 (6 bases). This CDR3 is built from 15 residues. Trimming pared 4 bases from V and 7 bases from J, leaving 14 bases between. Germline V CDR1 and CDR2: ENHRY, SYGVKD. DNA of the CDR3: TGTGCCATCAGTGGGGTGGGGGCGCGGAATTCACCCCTCCACTTT. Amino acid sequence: CAISGVGARNSPLHF.

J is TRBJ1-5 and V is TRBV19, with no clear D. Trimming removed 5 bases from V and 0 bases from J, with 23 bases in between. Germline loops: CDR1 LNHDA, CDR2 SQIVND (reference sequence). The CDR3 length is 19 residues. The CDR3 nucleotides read TGTGCCAGTAGTCTTTACAAGACACCTAATGCCTATAGCAATCAGCCCCAGCATTTT. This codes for CASSLYKTPNAYSNQPQHF.

In DNA, the CDR3 is TGTGCCATCAGTGGGTCGACTAGCGCGGGAAAGACCCAGTACTTC. It translates to CAISGSTSAGKTQYF. The V gene is TRBV10-3, the J gene TRBJ2-5, with 8 nucleotides matching TRBD2. Germline lookup yields CDR1 ENHRY and CDR2 SYGVKD. This CDR3 has 15 residues. Germline trimming cut 4 bases from V and 6 bases from J; bases unmatched to any gene: 10.

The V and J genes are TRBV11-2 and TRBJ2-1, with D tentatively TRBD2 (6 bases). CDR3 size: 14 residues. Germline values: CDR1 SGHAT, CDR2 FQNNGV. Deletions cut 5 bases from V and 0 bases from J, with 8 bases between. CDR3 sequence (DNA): TGTGCCAGCAGCCACGGGAGCTCCTACAATGAGCAGTTCTTC. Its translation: CASSHGSSYNEQFF.

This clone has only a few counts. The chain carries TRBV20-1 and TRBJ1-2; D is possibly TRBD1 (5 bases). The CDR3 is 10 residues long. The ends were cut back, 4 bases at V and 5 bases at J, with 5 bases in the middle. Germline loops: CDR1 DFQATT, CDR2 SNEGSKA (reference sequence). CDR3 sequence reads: CSATGYGYTF. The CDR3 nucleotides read TGCAGTGCTACAGGGTATGGCTACACCTTC.

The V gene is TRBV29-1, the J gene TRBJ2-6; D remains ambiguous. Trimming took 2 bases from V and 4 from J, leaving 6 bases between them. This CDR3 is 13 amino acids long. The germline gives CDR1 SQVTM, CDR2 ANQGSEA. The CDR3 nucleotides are TGCAGCGTTGAATTTGGGGGGGCCAACGTCCTGACTTTC. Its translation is CSVEFGGANVLTF.

CDR3: CASSVQGPNSPLHF. For the CDR3, the DNA is TGTGCCAGCAGCGTACAGGGCCCGAATTCACCCCTCCACTTT. V and J are TRBV7-2 and TRBJ1-6; possibly TRBD1 for D (6 bases). The CDR3 is made up of 14 amino acids. Deletions cut 5 bases from V and 7 bases from J, with 12 bases between. The germline CDR1 and CDR2 sequences are SGHTA and FQGNSA.

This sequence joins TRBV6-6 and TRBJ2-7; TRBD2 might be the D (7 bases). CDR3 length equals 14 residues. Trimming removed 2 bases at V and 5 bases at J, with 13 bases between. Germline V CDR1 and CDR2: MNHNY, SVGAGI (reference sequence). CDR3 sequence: CASSYLRGPHEQYF. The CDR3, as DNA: TGTGCCAGCAGTTACCTGCGGGGGCCCCACGAGCAGTACTTC.